A selection of T cell receptor beta chains follows, all from one sample in a study of blood T cell repertoires in COVID-19. Data came from immunoSEQ multiplex PCR; TCRdb stores just in-frame clones and leaves some out. This table holds about 76,000 clones, about 83% found once. Sequenced input: peripheral blood. Receptors originate from a man older than 75 with acute or convalescent COVID-19. The CDR3 runs from the conserved cysteine through the conserved F or W. Each record gives: J gene, D gene, clone size, V gene, CDR3 DNA, CDR3 protein. D genes are given only for firm matches. Clone size is stated in some rows and not others, as once, few, many or a class when expanded.

j_call: TRBJ1-2; d_call: .; clone_size: .; v_call: TRBV2; cdr3_nt: TGTGCCACCCAGACGAGGCTTAACTATGGCTACACCTTC; cdr3_aa: CATQTRLNYGYTF
j_call: TRBJ2-3; d_call: TRBD2; clone_size: .; v_call: TRBV5-5; cdr3_nt: TGTGCCAGCATACCGTTAGCGGGAGGGCCCGCAGATACGCAGTATTTT; cdr3_aa: CASIPLAGGPADTQYF
j_call: TRBJ1-3; d_call: .; clone_size: .; v_call: TRBV10-2; cdr3_nt: TGCGCCAGCAGTACCGGGATCTCTGGAAACACCATATATTTT; cdr3_aa: CASSTGISGNTIYF
j_call: TRBJ1-2; d_call: .; clone_size: few; v_call: TRBV6-5; cdr3_nt: TGTGCCAGCAGTTACTCGAAGGGCGCTGCCTGGGAGGGCTACACCTTC; cdr3_aa: CASSYSKGAAWEGYTF
j_call: TRBJ1-5; d_call: TRBD1; clone_size: .; v_call: TRBV2; cdr3_nt: TGTGCCATCGGACAGGGAGATCAGCCCCAGCATTTT; cdr3_aa: CAIGQGDQPQHF
j_call: TRBJ1-4; d_call: TRBD1; clone_size: .; v_call: TRBV7-2; cdr3_nt: TGTGCCAGCAGCTTATCGGGCCAGGACAGGGTGTTGAGCGAAAAACTGTTTTTT; cdr3_aa: CASSLSGQDRVLSEKLFF
j_call: TRBJ1-1; d_call: .; clone_size: few; v_call: TRBV2; cdr3_nt: TGTGCCAGCAGACAGGGGAACACTGAAGCTTTCTTT; cdr3_aa: CASRQGNTEAFF
j_call: TRBJ1-3; d_call: TRBD1; clone_size: .; v_call: TRBV5-4; cdr3_nt: TGTGCCAGCAGCAGGACAGGGGCTGGAAACACCATATATTTT; cdr3_aa: CASSRTGAGNTIYF
j_call: TRBJ1-1; d_call: .; clone_size: .; v_call: TRBV7-7; cdr3_nt: TGTGCTCATCTCGACCAAGACCCCAGGGGCACTGAAGCTTTCTTT; cdr3_aa: CAHLDQDPRGTEAFF
j_call: TRBJ2-3; d_call: TRBD1; clone_size: .; v_call: TRBV5-6; cdr3_nt: TGTGCCAGCCGGTACAGGGGGCGAAAGTGGGGGTCCACAGATACGCAGTATTTT; cdr3_aa: CASRYRGRKWGSTDTQYF
j_call: TRBJ2-7; d_call: TRBD1; clone_size: few; v_call: TRBV18; cdr3_nt: TGTGCCAGCTCACCACTCGGGGACAGGGGAGGATACGAGCAGTACTTC; cdr3_aa: CASSPLGDRGGYEQYF
j_call: TRBJ1-1; d_call: TRBD1; clone_size: .; v_call: TRBV27; cdr3_nt: TGTGCCAGTCAGAGACAGGGAAACACTGAAGCTTTCTTT; cdr3_aa: CASQRQGNTEAFF
j_call: TRBJ2-6; d_call: .; clone_size: .; v_call: TRBV6-5; cdr3_nt: TGTGCCAGCACCCTAGGGAGCTCTGGGGCCAACGTCCTGACTTTC; cdr3_aa: CASTLGSSGANVLTF
j_call: TRBJ2-5; d_call: TRBD2; clone_size: .; v_call: TRBV11-2; cdr3_nt: TGTGCCAGCAGTTACGCGGGGGGGCAGGAGACCCAGTACTTC; cdr3_aa: CASSYAGGQETQYF
j_call: TRBJ2-5; d_call: TRBD2; clone_size: .; v_call: TRBV4-1; cdr3_nt: TGCGCCAGCAGCCAAGATCCACTAGCGGGGGCTAGGAGAGAGACCCAGTACTTC; cdr3_aa: CASSQDPLAGARRETQYF
j_call: TRBJ2-7; d_call: TRBD1; clone_size: once; v_call: TRBV28; cdr3_nt: TGTGCCATCGACAGGGCGAACCGCCCAACGCGTGACGAGCAGTACTTC; cdr3_aa: CAIDRANRPTRDEQYF
j_call: TRBJ2-7; d_call: TRBD1; clone_size: .; v_call: TRBV10-3; cdr3_nt: TGTGCCATCAGCCCGGGACAGACCTACGAGCAGTACTTC; cdr3_aa: CAISPGQTYEQYF
j_call: TRBJ2-1; d_call: TRBD2; clone_size: .; v_call: TRBV28; cdr3_nt: TGTGCCAGCAGTTTCTGGCGGGGGGCCTCGGGTGAGCAGTTCTTC; cdr3_aa: CASSFWRGASGEQFF
j_call: TRBJ1-2; d_call: TRBD1; clone_size: .; v_call: TRBV7-9; cdr3_nt: TGTGCCAGCAGCTTAGGGAGGAACAGGGGCTACAACTATGGCTACACCTTC; cdr3_aa: CASSLGRNRGYNYGYTF
j_call: TRBJ1-1; d_call: .; clone_size: .; v_call: TRBV12-3/TRBV12-4; cdr3_nt: TGTGCCAGCACCCCTAGGAGCTACACTGAAGCTTTCTTT; cdr3_aa: CASTPRSYTEAFF
j_call: TRBJ1-5; d_call: .; clone_size: .; v_call: TRBV27; cdr3_nt: TGTGCCAGCAGTTCACGGGGGGCCAGCAATCAGCCCCAGCATTTT; cdr3_aa: CASSSRGASNQPQHF
j_call: TRBJ2-1; d_call: TRBD2; clone_size: once; v_call: TRBV27; cdr3_nt: TGTGCCAGCAGTTTGAGGGGAGGCGGGAGGGGGATCTTC; cdr3_aa: CASSLRGGGRGIF
j_call: TRBJ1-1; d_call: .; clone_size: .; v_call: TRBV4-3; cdr3_nt: TGCGCCAGCAGCTTGGCCGGCGGGAACACTGAAGCTTTCTTT; cdr3_aa: CASSLAGGNTEAFF
j_call: TRBJ2-7; d_call: TRBD2; clone_size: .; v_call: TRBV4-1; cdr3_nt: TGCGCCAGCAGCCAGGGTAGCGGGAGGGTGTCCTACGAGCAGTACTTC; cdr3_aa: CASSQGSGRVSYEQYF
j_call: TRBJ2-7; d_call: TRBD1; clone_size: .; v_call: TRBV5-4; cdr3_nt: TGTGCCAGCAGCTTGGGGTCAGGGGGCTCCTACGAGCAGTACTTC; cdr3_aa: CASSLGSGGSYEQYF
j_call: TRBJ2-5; d_call: TRBD2; clone_size: .; v_call: TRBV19; cdr3_nt: TGTGCCAGTAGTGTCGGGGGGGCTTTCGAGACCCAGTACTTC; cdr3_aa: CASSVGGAFETQYF
j_call: TRBJ1-1; d_call: .; clone_size: .; v_call: TRBV18; cdr3_nt: TGTGCCAGCTCACAGTTGCGAGATTTGAACACTGAAGCTTTCTTT; cdr3_aa: CASSQLRDLNTEAFF
j_call: TRBJ2-1; d_call: TRBD2; clone_size: once; v_call: TRBV18; cdr3_nt: TGTGCCAGCTCACCACAGCGGGAGAGGTACAATGAGCAGTTCTTC; cdr3_aa: CASSPQRERYNEQFF
j_call: TRBJ1-2; d_call: .; clone_size: .; v_call: TRBV5-4; cdr3_nt: TGTGCCAGCAGCCCACCGGGACAAGTCTATGGCTACACCTTC; cdr3_aa: CASSPPGQVYGYTF
j_call: TRBJ2-1; d_call: TRBD2; clone_size: .; v_call: TRBV28; cdr3_nt: TGTGCCAGCCGAGCGGGGGGTTTAGGCAATGAGCAGTTCTTC; cdr3_aa: CASRAGGLGNEQFF
j_call: TRBJ2-7; d_call: .; clone_size: .; v_call: TRBV11-2; cdr3_nt: TGTGCCAGCAGCTTTTACAGGGATTCTTCCTACGAGCAGTACTTC; cdr3_aa: CASSFYRDSSYEQYF
j_call: TRBJ1-5; d_call: TRBD1; clone_size: .; v_call: TRBV28; cdr3_nt: TGTGCCAGCAGCGGGACAGGGTATCAGCCCCAGCATTTT; cdr3_aa: CASSGTGYQPQHF
j_call: TRBJ1-6; d_call: .; clone_size: .; v_call: TRBV3-1/TRBV3-2; cdr3_nt: TGTGCCAGCAGCCTAACACTAATCGCGGATTCACCCCTCCACTTT; cdr3_aa: CASSLTLIADSPLHF
j_call: TRBJ2-7; d_call: .; clone_size: .; v_call: TRBV6-5; cdr3_nt: TGTGCCAGCAGTTACTCGAGGCAGGGGAGCTCCTACGAGCAGTACTTC; cdr3_aa: CASSYSRQGSSYEQYF
j_call: TRBJ1-1; d_call: TRBD1; clone_size: .; v_call: TRBV19; cdr3_nt: TGTGCCAGCACCCAACAGGGGGTCCGTCGTGGGGCTTTCTTT; cdr3_aa: CASTQQGVRRGAFF
j_call: TRBJ1-4; d_call: .; clone_size: .; v_call: TRBV18; cdr3_nt: TGTGCCAGCTCACCAGGTATCCAGTCCTCAACTAATGAAAAACTGTTTTTT; cdr3_aa: CASSPGIQSSTNEKLFF
j_call: TRBJ1-5; d_call: TRBD1; clone_size: .; v_call: TRBV2; cdr3_nt: TGTGCCAGTACAGGGGAGCGCAATCAGCCCCAGCATTTT; cdr3_aa: CASTGERNQPQHF